This T cell receptor beta chain originates from a study of T cell responses to AZD1222 COVID-19 vaccine. Produced via immunoSEQ multiplex PCR; TCRdb's table is partial and in-frame only. The repertoire consists of about 75,000 clones, with roughly 87% occurring once and the leading ten covering around 19%. For this clone: Its antigen remains unknown.

Per the germline V gene, CDR1 is MNHEY and CDR2 is SVGEGT. The CDR3 is 14 amino acids. With 4 bases clipped from V and 3 bases from J, the junction kept 3 bases outside the gene matches. Notes on the study in general: The sample set comprised mostly white British donors with more females, and clonal diversity was possibly underestimated. Epitopes outside B.1.351 and B.1.1.7 mutated regions reportedly drew nearly half of spike TCRs. Increases in Spike-specific TCR breadth and depth were seen after two AZD1222 doses.

This receptor was obtained from an adult who received the AZD1222 COVID-19 vaccine. Source: peripheral blood, taken 28 days after the second AZD1222 dose. The chain couples TRBV6-2 or TRBV6-3 to TRBJ1-5; 7 bases fit TRBD1. CDR3 coding DNA: TGTGCCAGCAGTTGGGACAGCCTCAATCAGCCCCAGCATTTT. Residues: CASSWDSLNQPQHF.